This T cell receptor beta chain was recorded in a study of cytomegalovirus exposure and HLA in healthy donors. Study summary: Samples from HLA-typed donors yielded approximately 88 million unique TCRs in an early data release.

60 Vbeta and 13 Jbeta primers were used in PCR. Assay used: immunoSEQ multiplex PCR; TCRdb lists only in-frame clones, some missing. The profile shows around 250,000 clones, about 86% of them singletons. Germline CDR1 and CDR2: LNHDA and SQIVND (reference sequence). The CDR3 consists of 15 residues. The V segment lost 3 bases and the J segment 5 bases; nucleotides outside the gene matches: 6. Study-level results: Most of the TCR beta V segments (in an earlier analysis) were productive either about 87% or about 30% of the time. Excluded were some V segments that proved indistinguishable, including TRBV6-2 and TRBV6-3. Presence/absence analyses rested on an assumption that sequencing depth was roughly uniform across donors.

A single count supports this clone. Its antigen is not known. Sequenced input: PBMCs. This receptor was identified in a woman in her fifties or sixties in good health and CMV-seropositive. This chain joins TRBV19 and TRBJ2-7; TRBD2 agrees at 11 bases. The CDR3 here is CASSIPSGRTHEQYF. In DNA form, the CDR3 reads TGTGCCAGTAGTATCCCTAGCGGGAGGACCCACGAGCAGTACTTC.